A single sample gave rise to the 29 T cell receptor beta chains below, sequenced in a study of blood T cell repertoires in COVID-19. Assay used: immunoSEQ multiplex PCR; TCRdb lists only in-frame clones, some missing. The sample lists almost 200,000 clones; roughly 90% were seen once. Sequencing was carried out using PBMCs or T cells enriched from blood (not recorded which). These receptors all stem from a woman between 18 and 29 years old who had recovered from COVID-19.

The chain recombines TRBV29-1 with TRBJ1-5; D possibly corresponds to TRBD1 (5 bases). Deletions cut 4 bases from V and 6 bases from J, with 13 bases between. Per germline, CDR1 SQVTM and CDR2 ANQGSEA. The CDR3 runs 13 residues. In DNA, the CDR3 is TGCAGCGTTGCGGGGGGAGGTGGTCAGCCCCAGCATTTT. This codes for CSVAGGGGQPQHF.

The chain carries TRBV5-1 and TRBJ2-2; TRBD1 matches at 7 bases. Germline trimming cut 1 base from V and 5 bases from J; bases unmatched to any gene: 2. This CDR3 contains 14 residues. The germline gives CDR1 SGHRS, CDR2 YFSETQ. The CDR3: CASSLRGRTGELFF. The CDR3 DNA follows: TGCGCCAGCAGCTTGAGGGGGCGGACCGGGGAGCTGTTTTTT.

The chain combines TRBV4-1 with TRBJ1-2; 8 bases line up with TRBD1. J gave up 5 bases and V 3 bases, and 14 bases lay outside the gene matches. Germline V gives CDR1 MGHRA, CDR2 YSYEKL. The CDR3 has 17 amino acids. The CDR3 bases are TGCGCCAGCAGCCATGCTCTGGACAGGGTGGATGAGTATGGCTACACCTTC. It specifies CASSHALDRVDEYGYTF.

The chain has TRBV6-5 and TRBJ1-1; 10 nucleotides match TRBD1. CDR3 length equals 12 residues. Per the germline V gene, CDR1 is MNHEY and CDR2 is SVGAGI. Germline trimming cut 9 bases from V and 11 bases from J; bases unmatched to any gene: 9. CDR3 sequence (DNA): TGTGCCAGAATGACAGGGGGCGAATCGGCTTTCTTT. Translated, it gives CARMTGGESAFF.

CDR3 in DNA: TGCAGCGTTAAGGGGACAACTGGAAACACCATATATTTT. Its translation: CSVKGTTGNTIYF. The chain recombines TRBV29-1 with TRBJ1-3; maybe TRBD1 (6 bases). Deletions cut 5 bases from V and 2 bases from J, with 10 bases between. This CDR3 spans 13 amino acids. CDR1 SQVTM and CDR2 ANQGSEA come from the germline V gene. Based on the CDR3 plus reference TRBV29-1 and TRBJ1-3, the full variable domain is SAVISQKPSRDICQRGTSLTIQCQVDSQVTMMFWYRQQPGQSLTLIATANQGSEATYESGFVIDKFPISRPNLTFSTLTVSNMSPEDSSIYLCSVKGTTGNTIYFGEGSWLTVV.

This chain uses TRBV25-1 with TRBJ2-5; no definite D call. Looked up from germline, CDR1 is MGHDK and CDR2 is SYGVNS. The CDR3 sequence is 11 residues long. The ends were cut back, 9 bases at V and 3 bases at J, with 8 bases in the middle. The CDR3 nucleotides are TGTGCCAGTAGCAAAAAAGAGACCCAGTACTTC. This gives the protein CASSKKETQYF. The whole variable domain, remainder taken from reference TRBV25-1 and TRBJ2-5, is EADIYQTPRYLVIGTGKKITLECSQTMGHDKMYWYQQDPGMELHLIHYSYGVNSTEKGDLSSESTVSRIRTEHFPLTLESARPSHTSQYLCASSKKETQYFGPGTRLLVL.

The chain couples TRBV11-2 to TRBJ1-3, with D uncertain. Trimming left V 3 bases short and J 3 bases short, with 12 bases between. Germline CDR1 is SGHAT and CDR2 is FQNNGV. The CDR3 runs to 15 residues. The CDR3 loop is CASSLFRANGNTIYF. The CDR3 DNA is TGTGCCAGCAGCTTGTTCCGAGCAAATGGAAACACCATATATTTT.

This clone was counted a single time. The chain couples TRBV27 to TRBJ2-1, with TRBD2 matching over 7 bases. Germline V CDR1 and CDR2: MNHEY, SMNVEV (reference sequence). J was trimmed by 8 bases and V by 2 bases; bases with no gene match: 3. The CDR3 consists of 13 residues. The CDR3 reads CASSLTSGDEQFF. CDR3 DNA: TGTGCCAGCAGTTTAACGAGCGGGGATGAGCAGTTCTTC.

This chain joins TRBV25-1 and TRBJ1-2; no definite D call. Deletions cut 2 bases from V and 4 bases from J, with 11 bases between. There are 14 residues in the CDR3. Germline assignment: CDR1 MGHDK and CDR2 SYGVNS. In DNA form, the CDR3 reads TGTGCCAGCAGTGAAGGTGGCCGAATCTATGGCTACACCTTC. It specifies CASSEGGRIYGYTF.

As to this clone: Other DNA sequences in this sample translate to the same CDR3. The rearrangement joins TRBV18 to TRBJ2-7; D is perhaps TRBD1 (6 bases). The ends were cut back, 2 bases at V and 4 bases at J, with 6 bases in the middle. Germline lookup yields CDR1 KGHSH and CDR2 LQKENI. The CDR3 spans 12 residues. The CDR3 protein is CASSPTGYEQYF. CDR3 DNA sequence: TGTGCCAGCTCACCAACAGGGTACGAGCAGTACTTC.

This clone has just a few counts. V and J are TRBV13 and TRBJ2-1; no reliable D call. This CDR3 comprises 12 residues. With 0 bases removed from V and 7 bases from J, the gap between germline ends came to 4 bases. Germline V lookup: CDR1 PRHDT, CDR2 FYEKMQ (reference sequence). The CDR3 coding sequence is TGTGCCAGCAGCTTAGGGCGGAATGAGCAGTTCTTC. It encodes CASSLGRNEQFF.

V is TRBV5-3 and J is TRBJ1-2, with TRBD1 matching 7 bases. TRBV5-3 is known as an ORF, though its function is uncertain. The J segment lost 3 bases and the V segment lost 1 base, leaving 9 bases of the junction unmatched. CDR3 length: 16 residues. CDR3 sequence (DNA): TGTGCCAGAAGCTTGCGAGACAGGGAGCTTCACTATGGCTACACCTTC. It codes for CARSLRDRELHYGYTF.

V usage is TRBV6-5 and J usage is TRBJ1-1; D not certain. Looked up from germline, CDR1 is MNHEY and CDR2 is SVGAGI. CDR3 size: 11 residues. With 6 bases removed from V and 2 bases from J, the gap between germline ends came to 4 bases. The CDR3 is CASSTNTEAFF. For the CDR3, the DNA is TGTGCCAGCAGCACTAACACTGAAGCTTTCTTT.

The chain combines TRBV30 with TRBJ2-5; D may be TRBD1 (6 bases). V dropped 3 bases and J dropped 5 bases, with 13 bases sitting between them. CDR3 length equals 13 residues. Per the germline V gene, CDR1 is GTSNPN and CDR2 is SVGIG (reference sequence). CDR3 region: CAWRRGSEETQYF. Written as DNA, the CDR3 is TGTGCCTGGAGGAGGGGGTCGGAGGAGACCCAGTACTTC.

The V call is TRBV6-2 or TRBV6-3, the J call TRBJ2-1; D ambiguous. CDR3 length equals 11 residues. Germline CDR1 and CDR2: MNHEY and SVGEGT. V lost 6 bases and J lost 6, with 6 bases in between. This CDR3 reads CASSPLNEQFF. The DNA for the CDR3 is TGTGCCAGCAGCCCACTCAATGAGCAGTTCTTC.

Note on this clone: The same CDR3 also results from other DNA sequences found in this sample. The CDR3 region is CASSVGGSTDTQYF. The CDR3 DNA sequence: TGTGCCAGCAGCGTAGGAGGCAGCACAGATACGCAGTATTTT. This rearrangement joins TRBV9 to TRBJ2-3; D is undetermined. From germline, CDR1 is SGDLS and CDR2 YYNGEE. The germline V and J ends were trimmed by 0 bases and 0 bases, with 5 bases remaining between them. This CDR3 has 14 residues.

The V gene is TRBV25-1, the J gene TRBJ2-3, with 7 bases fitting TRBD1. CDR3 size: 14 residues. V lost 5 bases, J lost 2 bases, and 4 bases stayed unmatched. Germline CDR1 and CDR2: MGHDK and SYGVNS. In DNA, the CDR3 is TGTGCCAGCAGTACGGGACAGCCCACAGATACGCAGTATTTT. Translation: CASSTGQPTDTQYF.

The chain links TRBV6-5 to TRBJ2-2; D remains ambiguous. V shed 6 bases and J shed 7 bases, with 15 bases lying between them. Per the germline V gene, CDR1 is MNHEY and CDR2 is SVGAGI. The CDR3 contains 14 residues. The CDR3 here is CASSVTSASGELFF. The DNA for the CDR3 is TGTGCCAGCAGCGTGACTTCGGCGAGCGGGGAGCTGTTTTTT.

The chain links TRBV4-1 to TRBJ1-1, with D unclear. V shed 10 bases and J shed 3 bases, with 15 bases lying between them. Germline values: CDR1 MGHRA, CDR2 YSYEKL. This CDR3 region has 13 residues. The CDR3 sequence: CATSFTSYTEAFF. CDR3 in DNA: TGCGCCACCTCTTTTACAAGTTACACTGAAGCTTTCTTT.

Only one count was recorded for this clone. The genes are TRBV27 and TRBJ1-5; D possibly corresponds to TRBD1 (6 bases). The CDR3 totals 13 residues. CDR1 is MNHEY, CDR2 SMNVEV, per germline (reference sequence). Trimming took off 5 bases at V and 5 bases at J, with 10 bases between the two ends. The CDR3 nucleotides are TGTGCCAGCAGTCGGGACACTTATCAGCCCCAGCATTTT. Translating gives CASSRDTYQPQHF.

The chain links TRBV7-2 to TRBJ2-7; the match to TRBD1 covers 8 bases. This CDR3 spans 15 amino acids. Trimming at V came to 6 bases and at J to 6 bases, leaving 13 bases not matched to a gene. Germline loops: CDR1 SGHTA, CDR2 FQGNSA. CDR3 in amino acids: CASRFTPGQAVEQYF. Written as DNA, the CDR3 is TGTGCCAGCAGATTCACACCGGGACAGGCGGTCGAGCAGTACTTC.

This sequence joins TRBV6-5 and TRBJ2-7, with a weak D call TRBD1 (5 bases). Deletions cut 0 bases from V and 3 bases from J, with 12 bases between. Germline V CDR1 and CDR2: MNHEY, SVGAGI. The CDR3 is 15 residues long. In DNA, the CDR3 is TGTGCCAGCAGTTACTCGAATCAGGGTAGCTACGAGCAGTACTTC. Its protein product is CASSYSNQGSYEQYF.

The V gene is TRBV3-1 (or the pseudogene TRBV3-2), the J gene TRBJ1-4; tentative D call: TRBD1 (5 bases). This CDR3 is 14 amino acids long. The V gene's germline CDR1 is LGHDT and CDR2 YNNKEL (reference sequence). Between the trimmed V and J ends, which lost 5 bases and 7 bases, there was a span of 14 bases. The CDR3 DNA is TGTGCCAGCAGCGATCAGGGCTGGGGTGAAAAACTGTTTTTT. It translates to CASSDQGWGEKLFF.

The CDR3 region is CASSIRGVYGYTF. CDR3 nucleotide sequence: TGCGCCAGCAGCATACGAGGCGTTTATGGCTACACCTTC. This sequence joins TRBV23-1 and TRBJ1-2, with no clear D. TRBV23-1 falls under the ORF class, with uncertain function. Trimming took 6 bases from V and 5 from J, leaving 13 bases between them. This CDR3 spans 13 amino acids.

The chain is built from TRBV4-2 and TRBJ1-6; TRBD1 agrees at 7 bases. V was pared by 7 bases and J by 9 bases, with 12 bases of the junction left unmatched. The CDR3 spans 15 residues. CDR1 LGHNA and CDR2 YNFKEQ come from the germline V gene. The CDR3 sequence is CASTPRGQNSSPLHF. CDR3 nucleotide sequence: TGTGCCAGCACACCTCGGGGACAGAATTCTTCACCCCTCCACTTT.

The chain carries TRBV11-1 and TRBJ1-5; D is unresolved. Germline CDR1 SGHAT, CDR2 FQDESV (reference sequence). Trimming cost V 7 bases and J 4 bases, with 14 bases left between them. The CDR3 is 14 residues long. In DNA, the CDR3 is TGTGCCAGCAACACAAGGAGCTGGAATCAGCCCCAGCATTTT. It codes for CASNTRSWNQPQHF.

The chain links TRBV9 to TRBJ1-1; 9 bases agree with TRBD1. This CDR3 spans 15 amino acids. V was pared by 3 bases and J by 4 bases, with 7 bases of the junction left unmatched. Germline V gene lookup returns CDR1 SGDLS and CDR2 YYNGEE. CDR3 sequence (DNA): TGTGCCAGCAGCGCTACGGGACAGGGAAGCACTGAAGCTTTCTTT. Translated, it gives CASSATGQGSTEAFF. Filled out from reference TRBV9 and TRBJ1-1, the complete variable domain reads DSGVTQTPKHLITATGQRVTLRCSPRSGDLSVYWYQQSLDQGLQFLIQYYNGEERAKGNILERFSAQQFPDLHSELNLSSLELGDSALYFCASSATGQGSTEAFFGQGTRLTVV.

The J gene is TRBJ1-4, the V gene TRBV28; the D gene is possibly TRBD1 (6 bases). The CDR3 loop spans 15 amino acids. The germline CDR1 and CDR2 sequences are MDHEN and SYDVKM. Deletions cut 6 bases from V and 0 bases from J, with 11 bases between. The CDR3 protein is CASSGDRTTNEKLFF. CDR3 sequence (DNA): TGTGCCAGCAGCGGCGACAGGACAACTAATGAAAAACTGTTTTTT.

The chain recombines TRBV11-3 with TRBJ1-4, with 8 positions matching TRBD1. Germline V gene data show CDR1 as SGHNT and CDR2 as YENEEA. The V segment lost 6 bases and the J segment 3 bases; nucleotides outside the gene matches: 3. CDR3 size: 14 residues. The CDR3 coding sequence is TGTGCCAGCAGTGTACAGGGGGCTAATGAAAAACTGTTTTTT. It codes for CASSVQGANEKLFF.